Following are 4 T cell receptor beta chains from one sample sequenced in a study of T-cell reconstitution after alpha-beta-depleted transplantation in children (dated by TCRdb to the mid-2010s). Receptor amplification or capture employed PCR. TCRdb names Illumina HiSeq 2500 as the instrument used. TCR libraries were prepared with molecular barcoding, using unique molecular identifiers to normalize TCRbeta repertoire quantification. TCRdb trimmed public reads at Q25 via fastp, called clones via MiXCR and kept in-frame beta chains. Rows are unified per CDR3 protein, each entry keeping the most common DNA and genes. The sample profile shows about 510,000 distinct CDR3 sequences; over 9.5% of them were found once. 14% of the sample goes to the ten largest clones. Read against the paper, the sample's treatment or condition label means: allogeneic hematopoietic cell transplantation with graft depleted of TCRalphabeta T cells and CD19 B cells.

The source was PBMCs, mostly from graft donor cells, collected 180 days after TCRalphabeta/CD19-depleted stem cell transplant. Source of these receptors: a female patient aged 2-15 years who had a stem cell transplant for aplastic anemia, so the T cells may come from the graft donor.

The V gene is TRBV6-2 or TRBV6-3, the J gene TRBJ2-3; D might be TRBD2 (6 bases). Trimming removed 8 bases at V and 1 base at J, with 19 bases between. The CDR3 has 16 residues. The V gene's germline CDR1 is MNHEY and CDR2 SVGEGT. The CDR3 DNA follows: TGTGCCAGCTCGCTCACCCCCGGGACTCGCACAGATACGCAGTATTTT. Its protein product is CASSLTPGTRTDTQYF.

This clonotype has only a few counts. The CDR3 region has the DNA TGTGCCAGCAGCCAAGGAGTGTGGATGCGGAACACCGGGGAGCTGTTTTTT. This sequence encodes CASSQGVWMRNTGELFF. This chain joins TRBV14 and TRBJ2-2; no firm D call. Germline CDR1 is SGHDN and CDR2 is FVKESK. The CDR3 totals 17 residues. Trimming stripped 1 base from V and 1 base from J, with 13 bases between.

The chain has TRBV29-1 and TRBJ2-1; D ambiguous. The V end was cut by 7 bases, the J end by 2 bases, with 21 bases between. There are 16 residues in the CDR3. Germline V gene sequence: CDR1 SQVTM, CDR2 ANQGSEA. DNA for the CDR3: TGCAGCGCGAGCACCGAAGGTCTTCACCCCTACAATGAGCAGTTCTTC. Protein: CSASTEGLHPYNEQFF.

This clonotype was detected only a few times. V is TRBV5-1 and J is TRBJ2-3; D might be TRBD2 (6 bases). This CDR3 is built from 17 residues. Germline CDR1 is SGHRS and CDR2 is YFSETQ. Between the trimmed V and J ends, which lost 4 bases and 0 bases, there was a span of 18 bases. The CDR3 DNA is TGCGCCAGCAGCGTAACCCGAGGTGGGGGGAGCACAGATACGCAGTATTTT. It yields the protein CASSVTRGGGSTDTQYF. The full variable domain, rest sourced from reference TRBV5-1 and TRBJ2-3, is KAGVTQTPRYLIKTRGQQVTLSCSPISGHRSVSWYQQTPGQGLQFLFEYFSETQRNKGNFPGRFSGRQFSNSRSEMNVSTLELGDSALYLCASSVTRGGGSTDTQYFGPGTRLTVL.